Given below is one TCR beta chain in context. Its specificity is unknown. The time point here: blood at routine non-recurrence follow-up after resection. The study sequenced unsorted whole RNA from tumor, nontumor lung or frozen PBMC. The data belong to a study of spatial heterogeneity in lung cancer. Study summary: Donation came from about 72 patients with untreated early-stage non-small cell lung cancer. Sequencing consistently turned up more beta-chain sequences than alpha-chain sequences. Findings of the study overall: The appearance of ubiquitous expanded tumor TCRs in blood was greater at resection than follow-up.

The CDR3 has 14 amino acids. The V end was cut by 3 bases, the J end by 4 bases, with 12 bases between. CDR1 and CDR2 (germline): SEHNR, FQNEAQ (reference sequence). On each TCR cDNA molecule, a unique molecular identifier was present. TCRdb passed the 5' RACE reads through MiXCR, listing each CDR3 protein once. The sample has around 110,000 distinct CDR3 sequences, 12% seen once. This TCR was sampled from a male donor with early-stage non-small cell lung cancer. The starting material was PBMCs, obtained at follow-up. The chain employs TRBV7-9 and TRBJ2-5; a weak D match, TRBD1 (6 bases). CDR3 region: CASSLGAGRETQYF. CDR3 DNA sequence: TGTGCCAGCAGCTTGGGGGCAGGCCGAGAGACCCAGTACTTC.